This T cell receptor (beta chain) is drawn from a study of cytomegalovirus exposure and HLA in healthy donors (TCRdb year 2017). Regarding the research as a whole: An earlier analysis of roughly 570 of the donors reported around 280 Gb of sequence data and approximately 120 million unique TCR beta sequences obtained from approximately 180 million T cells. An early release covering over 500 HLA-typed donors comprised roughly 300 gigabases of sequencing data and approximately 80 million unique TCR sequences. Of the approximately 400 genotyped donors, approximately 81% were placed in the genetic ancestry cluster associated with self-reported Caucasian donors. The study aimed to test whether signatures of past pathogen exposure could be identified by cataloging public T cell receptors. The T cell repertoires of 666 subjects were profiled by immunosequencing and related to cytomegalovirus serostatus. Along with the approximately 700-subject first cohort, a separate validation cohort of roughly 110 different subjects was used. To predict cytomegalovirus infection status, the study combined high-throughput TCR immunosequencing, statistical association of individual TCRs with disease status, and machine learning. In a later analysis, previously published TCR beta repertoires from 600 to 850 donors were re-analyzed and high-resolution HLA genotyping was added so that TCR occurrence patterns could be studied. Rather than using new phenotypic data, the later analysis identified candidate immune exposures from TCR beta sequences and from how often those sequences occurred across donors. An earlier analysis of roughly 600 of the donors used high-throughput TCR beta sequencing to judge whether each TCR beta V gene segment behaved as functional or pseudogenic. Donor age, sex, ethnicity and CMV serostatus were collected together with the repertoire data. A later genetic analysis used genome-wide SNP genotypes for 398 of the 666 donors, treating that subset as a discovery cohort. All discovery cohort repertoires had been generated on a single sequencing platform. Class I and class II HLA loci were covered by the typing at four-digit resolution. The number of typed donors differed by locus: about 629-630 for A, B, C, DRB1 and DQB1; about 520 for DQA1; 606 for DPA1; and some 450 for DPB1. Because of strong linkage in the cohort, five DR-DQ haplotypes were treated as single units for association and clustering. Across some 400 genotyped donors of the cohort, an average of approximately 240,000 unique TCR beta nucleotide sequences per donor were sequenced, and roughly a sixth of those sequences were non-productive.

The cohort consisted of 600 to 700 healthy bone marrow donors. At the time of sampling, every cohort member was nominally healthy, though immune exposures that went unrecorded were likely present. The donor was CMV seropositive and belonged to the group of some 290 seropositive cohort members. A peripheral blood sample was collected from each donor, and TCR beta sequencing was performed on peripheral blood mononuclear cells. The Qiagen DNeasy Blood Extraction Kit was used to extract genomic DNA from the blood cell samples. Broader findings and caveats from the paper: The classifier was reported to diagnose cytomegalovirus status with high specificity and sensitivity in both the original cohort and the validation cohort. Several of the top co-occurrence clusters appeared to be linked to parvovirus B19, influenza, CMV and Epstein-Barr virus, according to a later analysis. This cohort had only TCR beta chains sequenced, and the lack of alpha or paired-chain data limited which features could be detected. A further reported finding was that TCR beta sequences accurately predicted the HLA-A and HLA-B alleles for most subjects in the first cohort. In a later analysis, HLA-associated TCR beta chains showed more clonal expansion and lower generation probabilities than non-associated chains that were equally common. A few of the identified cytomegalovirus-associated TCR beta chains were confirmed in vitro to be specific for cytomegalovirus antigens. A cluster of highly shared sequence variants was judged likely to represent a technical artifact of the sequencing pipeline. CMV serostatus was the only immune exposure information available for the cohort. The study gave a list of around 170 TCR beta chains associated with cytomegalovirus. Specific HLA alleles were associated with around 18,000 TCR beta sequences at a false discovery rate of 0.05 in a later analysis. Most TCR sequences were seen in very few donors, while some public TCRs were found in many individuals. A later analysis found that most CMV-associated TCR beta chains appeared HLA-restricted, with HLA associations seemingly driven largely by CMV exposure. When HLA alleles, especially DR and DQ, strongly co-occurred, attributing TCR associations to individual alleles was difficult. Correlated functional status among segregating V segments might be attributable to linkage disequilibrium, but an unknown experimental factor could not be ruled out. An earlier analysis of around 540 of the donors showed that most TCR beta V segments appeared in productive rearrangements either about 90% or about 30% of the time, which broadly matched IMGT annotations. A later genetic analysis reported fewer N-insertions in productive TCRs among donors in an Asian-associated ancestry cluster than the roughly 690-donor mean. Sequencing depth was assumed to be roughly uniform across donors in the presence/absence analyses, though that assumption may not hold. Because some donors lacked HLA typing at each locus, the association tests relied only on the typed subset. In a later analysis, the rate of TCR association differed among HLA loci, with DRB1 alleles having the most associated TCRs and HLA-C alleles having the fewest. In a later genetic analysis, a missense DCLRE1C variant was associated with V-gene and J-gene trimming of TCR beta chains, and the association was replicated in an independent cohort. About 17 rarely observed V segments, including chromosome 9 orphons, were excluded from the earlier analysis of about 610 of the donors because counts were too low. The authors suggested that the approach could potentially be generalized to other disease states and immunological phenotypes. Some IMGT-functional V segments, including TRBV6-2 and TRBV6-3, could not be distinguished by the 87-base-pair reads and were therefore excluded.

This clone was picked up a small number of times. No cognate antigen has been identified for it. Per-base quality was not reported, and no clone a single base away is much larger than it. Libraries were made using the immunoSEQ multiplex PCR assay. For the multiplex PCR, a mixture combining 60 forward primers for TCR Vbeta segments and 13 reverse primers for TCR Jbeta segments was used. The CDR3 region of rearranged TCR beta genes was amplified from genomic DNA with a multiplex PCR assay. The Illumina HiSeq System was used to sequence the amplified TCR beta libraries as 87-base-pair reads. The original methods were these. Across the 600 to 700 repertoires, a later analysis counted 78 million or so unique TCR beta chains, 9 million to 14 million of which were shared by at least two donors. A nearest-neighbor algorithm error-corrected the raw reads and collapsed the reads into unique sequences, merging closely related sequences to remove PCR and sequencing errors. V, D and J gene segments were assigned by aligning CDR3 sequences to IMGT reference sequences. For a sequence to be retained, at least a six-nucleotide match to both a V gene segment and a J gene segment was required. Rearrangements were called productive when the CDR3 lacked stop codons and stayed in frame with V and J; all others were non-productive. Following IMGT convention, CDR3 was defined as the stretch from the second conserved V-encoded cysteine up to the conserved J-encoded phenylalanine. In an earlier analysis of roughly 580 of the donors, sequences lacking an unambiguous match to a single V gene segment were excluded. An earlier analysis of a few hundred of the donors classified V segments as functional when productive rearrangements were above 56.7% and as segregating when the standard deviation between donors was above 5%. A statistical classification framework was built for diagnosing cytomegalovirus status from the catalog of TCR beta chain sequences. V and J gene assignment, in a later analysis, came from comparing TCR nucleotide sequences with IMGT/GENE-DB human TR gene sequences. A later analysis assigned CDR3 sequences and most-parsimonious VDJ recombination scenarios with the TCRdist pipeline. In a later analysis, each TCR beta chain was defined by its CDR3 amino acid sequence together with its V-gene family, and reads lacking a unique V-gene family were excluded. To address suspected cross-contamination and a sequencing artifact, a later analysis removed under 600 highly shared, low-generation-probability nucleotide sequences. For each public chain, a later analysis derived a clonal expansion index from normalized ranks of inferred template counts within each repertoire. In a later analysis, generation probabilities were computed with a VDJ recombination model fitted to out-of-frame rearrangements, and the resulting probabilities were checked against IGoR. A later analysis scored TCR-TCR, TCR-HLA and TCR-CMV co-occurrence with hypergeometric tests, applying a repertoire-size bias correction to TCR pairs. In a later analysis, false discovery rates were estimated by permuting HLA or CMV assignments 20 times. In a later analysis, co-occurring TCRs were grouped with DBSCAN, and TCRdist sequence similarity was added when clustering was performed within HLA-allele-positive subsets. Co-occurrence clustering excluded repertoires with fewer than 30,000 or more than 120,000 public chains, plus five with anomalous nucleotide sharing. Sourced from immuneACCESS, this table was stored by TCRdb with only in-frame sequences that have V and J called. A share of the clones is absent; for the studies checked, an unresolved V gene accounts for under half, and the remainder has no known explanation. The V and J calls and clone size are taken from that table; D and trimming were inferred from the DNA. This sample gives some 170,000 clones in total; over 70% of them show up just once. About 3.8% of the sample is in the top ten clones.

Via the germline V gene, CDR1 is SGHTA and CDR2 FQGNSA. The CDR3 starts with the cysteine, ends with the phenylalanine, and has 16 residues. This entry keeps only the CDR3 DNA: 48 bases, framed from base 1. The germline V and J ends show losses of 1 base and 1 base respectively, and no gene match explains 3 bases of the junction. The TCR sequence derives from a woman aged 55-69 years in good health and CMV-seropositive. The material sequenced was PBMCs. The V and J genes are TRBV7-2 and TRBJ2-5; the central 10 bases match TRBD2. The CDR3 sequence is CASSLVAGGPQETQYF. The sequenced DNA is TGTGCCAGCAGCTTAGTAGCGGGGGGCCCCCAAGAGACCCAGTACTTC.